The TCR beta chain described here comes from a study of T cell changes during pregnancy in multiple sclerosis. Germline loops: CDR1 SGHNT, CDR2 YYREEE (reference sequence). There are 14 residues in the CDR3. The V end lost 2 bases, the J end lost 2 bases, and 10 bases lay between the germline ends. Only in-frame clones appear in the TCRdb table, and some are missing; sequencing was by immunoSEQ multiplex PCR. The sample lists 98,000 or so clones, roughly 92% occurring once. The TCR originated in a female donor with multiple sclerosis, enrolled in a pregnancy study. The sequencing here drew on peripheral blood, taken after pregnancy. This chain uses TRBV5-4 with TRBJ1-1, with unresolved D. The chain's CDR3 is CASSFEVANTEAFF. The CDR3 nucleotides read TGTGCCAGCAGCTTTGAGGTAGCAAACACTGAAGCTTTCTTT.